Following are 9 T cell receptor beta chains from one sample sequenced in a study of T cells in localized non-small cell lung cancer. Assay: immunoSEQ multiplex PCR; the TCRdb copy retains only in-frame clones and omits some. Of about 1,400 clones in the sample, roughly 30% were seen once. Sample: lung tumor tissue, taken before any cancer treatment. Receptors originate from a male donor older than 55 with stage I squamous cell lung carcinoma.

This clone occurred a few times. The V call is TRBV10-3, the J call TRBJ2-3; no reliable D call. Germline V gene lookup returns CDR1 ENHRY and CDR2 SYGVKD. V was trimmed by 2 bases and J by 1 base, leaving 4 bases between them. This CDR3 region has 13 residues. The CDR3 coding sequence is TGTGCCATCAGTGAGGTTGGCACAGATACGCAGTATTTT. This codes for CAISEVGTDTQYF.

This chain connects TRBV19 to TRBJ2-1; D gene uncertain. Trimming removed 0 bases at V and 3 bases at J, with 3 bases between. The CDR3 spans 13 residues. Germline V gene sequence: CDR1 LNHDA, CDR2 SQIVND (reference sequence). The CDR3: CASSIEGYNEQFF. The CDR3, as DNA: TGTGCCAGTAGTATAGAGGGCTACAATGAGCAGTTCTTC.

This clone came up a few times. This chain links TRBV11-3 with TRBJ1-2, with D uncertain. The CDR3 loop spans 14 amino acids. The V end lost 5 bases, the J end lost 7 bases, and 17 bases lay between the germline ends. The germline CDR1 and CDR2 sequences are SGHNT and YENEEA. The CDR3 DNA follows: TGTGCCAGCAGCAGCGGAGGTGTAGGGCTTGGCTACACCTTC. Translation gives CASSSGGVGLGYTF.

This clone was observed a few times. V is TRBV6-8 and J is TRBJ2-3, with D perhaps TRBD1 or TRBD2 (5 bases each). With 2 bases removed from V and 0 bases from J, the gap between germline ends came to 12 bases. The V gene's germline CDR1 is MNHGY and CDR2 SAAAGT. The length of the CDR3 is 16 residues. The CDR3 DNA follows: TGTGCCAGCAGTTACCGAGGGGTTTCTAGCACAGATACGCAGTATTTT. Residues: CASSYRGVSSTDTQYF.

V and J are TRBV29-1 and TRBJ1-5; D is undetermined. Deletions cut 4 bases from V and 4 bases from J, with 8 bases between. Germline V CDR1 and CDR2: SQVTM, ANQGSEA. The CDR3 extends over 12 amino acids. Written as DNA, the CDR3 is TGCAGCGTTGGGACCATTAATCAGCCCCAGCATTTT. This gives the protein CSVGTINQPQHF.

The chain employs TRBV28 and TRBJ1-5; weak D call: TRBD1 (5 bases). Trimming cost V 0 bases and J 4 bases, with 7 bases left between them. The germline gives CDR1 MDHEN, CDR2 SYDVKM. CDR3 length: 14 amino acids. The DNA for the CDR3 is TGTGCCAGCAGTTTATGGACAGCTAATCAGCCCCAGCATTTT. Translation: CASSLWTANQPQHF.

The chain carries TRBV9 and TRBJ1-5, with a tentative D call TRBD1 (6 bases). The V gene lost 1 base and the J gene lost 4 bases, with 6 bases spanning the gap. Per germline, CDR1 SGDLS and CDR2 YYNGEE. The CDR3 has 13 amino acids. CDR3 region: CASSVQGNQPQHF. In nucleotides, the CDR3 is TGTGCCAGCAGCGTACAGGGGAATCAGCCCCAGCATTTT. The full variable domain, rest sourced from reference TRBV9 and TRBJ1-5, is DSGVTQTPKHLITATGQRVTLRCSPRSGDLSVYWYQQSLDQGLQFLIQYYNGEERAKGNILERFSAQQFPDLHSELNLSSLELGDSALYFCASSVQGNQPQHFGDGTRLSIL.

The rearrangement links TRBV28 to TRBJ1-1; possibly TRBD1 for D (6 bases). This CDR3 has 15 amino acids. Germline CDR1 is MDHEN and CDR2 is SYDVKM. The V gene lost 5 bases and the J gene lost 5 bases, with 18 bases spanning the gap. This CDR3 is CASSLNSGTRTEAFF. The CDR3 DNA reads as TGTGCCAGCAGTCTAAACTCCGGGACAAGGACTGAAGCTTTCTTT.

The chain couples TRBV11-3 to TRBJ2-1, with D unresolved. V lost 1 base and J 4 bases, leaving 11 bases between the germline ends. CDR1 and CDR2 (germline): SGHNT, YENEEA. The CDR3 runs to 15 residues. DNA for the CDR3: TGTGCCAGCAGCTTAGGGGTGGTGATTTACAATGAGCAGTTCTTC. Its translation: CASSLGVVIYNEQFF.